The source of this TCR beta chain is a study of T cell responses to AZD1222 COVID-19 vaccine. The trim removed 5 bases at V and 2 bases at J, leaving 2 bases unmatched. Germline values: CDR1 SGHAT, CDR2 FQNNGV. The CDR3 loop spans 13 amino acids. Pooling of second doses given at about 4 or about 12 weeks was done. This clone has only one observation. What it recognizes is unknown. The study, taken as a whole, reports: Spike was spanned by vaccine-associated CD4 TCRs, with dominance at 160-218 and 743-854. Donors were chiefly white British, with a greater number of females, and clonal diversity was perhaps underestimated. Elevations in Spike-specific TCR breadth and depth followed administration of two AZD1222 doses.

Libraries were prepared by immunoSEQ multiplex PCR; TCRdb keeps only in-frame clonotypes and omits some of them. The sample records around 130,000 clones, roughly 90% being singletons. The sequence came from an adult who received the AZD1222 COVID-19 vaccine. This chain joins TRBV11-2 and TRBJ1-2, with TRBD1 identical over 7 bases. This sample comprised peripheral blood, obtained 28 days after the second AZD1222 dose. CDR3 amino acids: CASSRDSNYGYTF. DNA for the CDR3: TGTGCCAGCAGCCGGGACAGCAACTATGGCTACACCTTC.